Presented here are 23 T cell receptor beta chains from one specimen sequenced in a study of blood T cell repertoires in COVID-19. TCRdb keeps only in-frame clones here, not all; method: immunoSEQ multiplex PCR. The data contain approximately 250,000 clones, 65% to 85% of them singletons. Sequenced: peripheral blood. The source is a middle-aged woman who had recovered from COVID-19.

In DNA, the CDR3 is TGTGCCTGGAACAGAAACTTAGGTCCTTCTGGAAACACCATATATTTT. Amino acid sequence: CAWNRNLGPSGNTIYF. The chain links TRBV30 to TRBJ1-3; unclear D gene. The CDR3 is made up of 16 amino acids. V lost 4 bases and J lost 1, with 17 bases in between. The germline V gene encodes CDR1 GTSNPN and CDR2 SVGIG (reference sequence). Full variable domain (missing parts from reference TRBV30 and TRBJ1-3): SQTIHQWPATLVQPVGSPLSLECTVEGTSNPNLYWYRQAAGRGLQLLFYSVGIGQISSEVPQNLSASRPQDRQFILSSKKLLLSDSGFYLCAWNRNLGPSGNTIYFGEGSWLTVV.

This CDR3 is CASSLQGVRDNEQFF. CDR3 DNA sequence: TGCGCCAGCAGCCTACAGGGAGTGCGGGACAATGAGCAGTTCTTC. V and J are TRBV5-1 and TRBJ2-1, with D possibly TRBD1 on 6 matching bases. V was trimmed by 4 bases and J by 5 bases, leaving 16 bases between them. The CDR3 has 15 amino acids. CDR1 SGHRS and CDR2 YFSETQ come from the germline V gene.

The genes are TRBV5-1 and TRBJ2-5; possibly TRBD2 for D (5 bases). The CDR3 contains 13 residues. V lost 5 bases to trimming and J lost 4 bases, with 12 bases between them. Looked up from germline, CDR1 is SGHRS and CDR2 is YFSETQ. The CDR3 sequence: CASRLTNAETQYF. CDR3 DNA: TGCGCCAGCAGGTTGACTAATGCAGAGACCCAGTACTTC.

V gene TRBV18 combines with J gene TRBJ2-2, with D perhaps TRBD1 (5 bases). CDR1 KGHSH and CDR2 LQKENI come from the germline V gene. The CDR3 loop spans 16 amino acids. Deletions cut 0 bases from V and 2 bases from J, with 10 bases between. The DNA for the CDR3 is TGTGCCAGCTCACCACCGGCGGACATAAACACCGGGGAGCTGTTTTTT. Its protein product is CASSPPADINTGELFF.

V usage is TRBV21-1 and J usage is TRBJ1-2; the tabulated D call, TRBD1, remains unverified against the DNA. TRBV21-1 is a pseudogene. This CDR3 region has 16 residues. CDR3 DNA: TGTGCCAGCAGCAAAAACTATACAGGGTCAAACTATGGCTACACCTTC. Its translation is CASSKNYTGSNYGYTF.

This sequence joins TRBV10-3 and TRBJ2-3, with TRBD2 matching 13 bases. Trimming cost V 7 bases and J 2 bases; bases outside gene matches: 9. This CDR3 comprises 17 residues. Germline assignment: CDR1 ENHRY and CDR2 SYGVKD. The CDR3: CAIKGTSGMVDTDTQYF. CDR3 DNA sequence: TGTGCCATCAAGGGGACTAGCGGGATGGTGGACACAGATACGCAGTATTTT.

The chain joins TRBV28 to TRBJ1-1; a possible D gene is TRBD1 (5 bases). Trimming left V 6 bases short and J 8 bases short, with 19 bases between. Per the germline V gene, CDR1 is MDHEN and CDR2 is SYDVKM. The CDR3 covers 14 residues. The DNA for the CDR3 is TGTGCCAGCAGCACTCTTGGCAGGGCCTTAGAAGCTTTCTTT. Protein: CASSTLGRALEAFF.

The CDR3 reads CASSRRTGVLHF. In nucleotides, the CDR3 is TGTGCCAGCAGTCGCCGGACAGGGGTCCTGCATTTT. This rearrangement joins TRBV28 to TRBJ1-5; 9 bases map to TRBD1. This CDR3 is 12 amino acids long. V gave up 5 bases and J gave up 15 bases; unmatched junction bases: 8. From germline, CDR1 is MDHEN and CDR2 SYDVKM.

The chain has TRBV4-1 and TRBJ1-1; tentative D call: TRBD1 (6 bases). Per the germline V gene, CDR1 is MGHRA and CDR2 is YSYEKL. This CDR3 comprises 15 residues. V gave up 5 bases and J gave up 1 base, with 14 bases separating them. CDR3 sequence: CASSFGPRGNTEAFF. The CDR3 DNA is TGCGCCAGCAGCTTCGGACCCAGGGGGAACACTGAAGCTTTCTTT.

This clone appeared once. The chain employs TRBV27 and TRBJ2-5; 7 bases match TRBD2. The CDR3 is made up of 15 amino acids. V lost 6 bases and J lost 5; bases outside the gene matches: 12. CDR1 is MNHEY, CDR2 SMNVEV, per germline (reference sequence). The CDR3 is CASSLRGRATETQYF. The CDR3 DNA follows: TGTGCCAGCAGCCTTCGGGGGAGGGCTACGGAGACCCAGTACTTC.

The chain is built from TRBV5-6 and TRBJ2-3, with TRBD1 as a possible D gene (6 bases). Per germline, CDR1 SGHDT and CDR2 YYEEEE. The CDR3 has 15 amino acids. V shed 4 bases and J shed 0 bases, with 12 bases lying between them. CDR3 sequence: CASSLYRASTDTQYF. In nucleotides, the CDR3 is TGTGCCAGCAGCCTCTACAGGGCTAGCACAGATACGCAGTATTTT. Looking up the rest from reference TRBV5-6 and TRBJ2-3 gives the full variable domain: DAGVTQSPTHLIKTRGQQVTLRCSPKSGHDTVSWYQQALGQGPQFIFQYYEEEERQRGNFPDRFSGHQFPNYSSELNVNALLLGDSALYLCASSLYRASTDTQYFGPGTRLTVL.

The chain uses TRBV9 and TRBJ2-7; 9 bases are a match to TRBD2. Germline CDR1 is SGDLS and CDR2 is YYNGEE. V trimming: 0 bases; J trimming: 5 bases; junction bases outside the gene matches: 3. The CDR3 extends over 14 amino acids. The CDR3 DNA reads TGTGCCAGCAGCGTAGAGGGACTAGCACACGAGCAGTACTTC. This sequence encodes CASSVEGLAHEQYF. Drawing the rest from reference TRBV9 and TRBJ2-7, the complete variable domain is DSGVTQTPKHLITATGQRVTLRCSPRSGDLSVYWYQQSLDQGLQFLIQYYNGEERAKGNILERFSAQQFPDLHSELNLSSLELGDSALYFCASSVEGLAHEQYFGPGTRLTVT.

The rearrangement links TRBV7-9 to TRBJ1-2; D not certain. CDR3 length equals 15 residues. The germline V gene has CDR1 SEHNR and CDR2 FQNEAQ (reference sequence). V was cut by 7 bases and J by 7 bases, with 22 bases left in between. The CDR3 region has the DNA TGTGCCAGCACCGAAGGTGCGGGAAAATGGCGTGGCTACACCTTC. It encodes CASTEGAGKWRGYTF.

The chain is built from TRBV5-1 and TRBJ2-7, with D perhaps TRBD2 (6 bases). V lost 0 bases to trimming and J lost 6 bases, with 19 bases between them. This CDR3 has 16 residues. The germline V gene has CDR1 SGHRS and CDR2 YFSETQ. The CDR3 region is CASSLVRDSKEGEQYF. The CDR3 bases are TGCGCCAGCAGCTTGGTCAGGGACTCCAAGGAAGGCGAGCAGTACTTC.

V gene TRBV3-1 (or the pseudogene TRBV3-2) combines with J gene TRBJ1-2; TRBD1 aligns across 9 bases. The CDR3 loop spans 14 amino acids. CDR1 is LGHDT, CDR2 YNNKEL, per germline (reference sequence). V was clipped by 0 bases and J by 4 bases; unmatched bases: 0. The CDR3 here is CASSQETGGYGYTF. In DNA, the CDR3 is TGTGCCAGCAGCCAAGAGACAGGGGGCTATGGCTACACCTTC.

A single count supports this clone. CDR3 sequence reads: CASSLFGPSTDTQYF. CDR3 DNA sequence: TGCGCCAGCAGCTTGTTTGGGCCTAGCACAGATACGCAGTATTTT. This chain uses TRBV5-1 with TRBJ2-3, with unresolved D. V was pared by 1 base and J by 0 bases, with 9 bases between. The length of the CDR3 is 15 residues. Germline CDR1 SGHRS, CDR2 YFSETQ.

Written as DNA, the CDR3 is TGTGCCAGCAGTTCTCGGACAGGACATAGCAATCAGCCCCAGCATTTT. Amino acids: CASSSRTGHSNQPQHF. The chain links TRBV2 to TRBJ1-5, with 7 bases fitting TRBD1. This CDR3 is 16 amino acids long. CDR1 SNHLY and CDR2 FYNNEI come from the germline V gene. The V gene end was trimmed by 5 bases and the J gene end by 0 bases; junction bases not matched to a gene: 7.

This clone appeared a single time. J is TRBJ2-2 and V is TRBV12-3 or TRBV12-4, with unresolved D. The CDR3 extends over 13 amino acids. V lost 2 bases and J 4 bases, leaving 5 bases between the germline ends. CDR3 residues: CASSLFSTGELFF. The CDR3 coding sequence is TGTGCCAGCAGTTTATTTAGCACCGGGGAGCTGTTTTTT.

CDR3 protein: CASSLSPGGFQPQHF. CDR3 DNA sequence: TGTGCCAGCAGTTTATCCCCAGGGGGCTTTCAGCCCCAGCATTTT. The chain carries TRBV28 and TRBJ1-5; 8 bases agree with TRBD1. CDR3 length: 15 amino acids. V shed 1 base, J shed 6 bases, and the junction held 5 bases outside the gene matches. The germline V gene encodes CDR1 MDHEN and CDR2 SYDVKM.

This chain joins TRBV5-1 and TRBJ2-1; possible D gene TRBD1, 5 bases. The V end was cut by 4 bases, the J end by 5 bases, with 13 bases between. Germline V gene data show CDR1 as SGHRS and CDR2 as YFSETQ. The CDR3 is 14 residues long. The CDR3 nucleotides read TGCGCCAGCAGCCATTTTACAGGAAACAATGAGCAGTTCTTC. It specifies CASSHFTGNNEQFF.

This clone was detected once. V gene TRBV7-2 combines with J gene TRBJ2-5; 7 bases align to TRBD2. Germline V CDR1 and CDR2: SGHTA, FQGNSA. The CDR3 is made up of 14 amino acids. The V segment lost 5 bases and the J segment 7 bases; nucleotides outside the gene matches: 10. The CDR3 is CASSTRDYLRTQYF. The CDR3 DNA is TGTGCCAGCAGCACCCGGGACTATCTTAGGACCCAGTACTTC. Using reference TRBV7-2 and TRBJ2-5 for the parts outside the CDR3, the full variable domain is GAGVSQSPSNKVTEKGKDVELRCDPISGHTALYWYRQSLGQGLEFLIYFQGNSAPDKSGLPSDRFSAERTGGSVSTLTIQRTQQEDSAVYLCASSTRDYLRTQYFGPGTRLLVL.

A single count supports this clone. The V gene is TRBV6-2 or TRBV6-3, the J gene TRBJ1-1, with 10 nucleotides matching TRBD1. V lost 2 bases, J lost 10 bases, and 16 bases stayed unmatched. There are 17 residues in the CDR3. The germline V gene has CDR1 MNHEY and CDR2 SVGEGT. In DNA, the CDR3 is TGTGCCAGCAGTTACGGCGGAATCGGACAGGGGGGAGTAGGAGCTTTCTTT. Protein sequence: CASSYGGIGQGGVGAFF.

Many counts were recorded for this clone. The chain recombines TRBV9 with TRBJ2-1; D may be TRBD1 (6 bases). CDR3 length: 15 amino acids. Germline V gene sequence: CDR1 SGDLS, CDR2 YYNGEE. Trimming took 4 bases from V and 2 from J, leaving 13 bases between them. CDR3 region: CASSLSDRTYNEQFF. CDR3 bases: TGTGCCAGCAGCCTCTCGGACAGAACCTACAATGAGCAGTTCTTC.